The present T cell receptor (beta chain) was sequenced within a study of T cell responses to AZD1222 COVID-19 vaccine. General study results and limits: Just six AZD1222 recipients tested seropositive at baseline. Repertoire sampling occurred only after the peak T cell response. Spike as a whole was targeted by vaccine-associated CD4 TCRs, dominant at 160-218 and 743-854.

For this clone: Its antigen is unidentified.

This CDR3 contains 18 residues. Germline V gene data show CDR1 as MNHNY and CDR2 as SVGAGI (reference sequence). Losses at the gene ends were 5 bases for V and 2 bases for J; bases not matched to a gene: 16. Assay used: immunoSEQ multiplex PCR; TCRdb lists only in-frame clones, some missing. The sample consists of around 180,000 clones, about 91% of them appearing once. The sequence was obtained from an adult in good health. The chain has TRBV6-6 and TRBJ1-2, with 8 bases aligning to TRBD1. The sample here was peripheral blood, taken on day 0 of AZD1222 vaccination. In DNA, the CDR3 is TGTGCCAGCAGTCTCCTCGTGGCAGGGGGCGCGGTGAACTATGGCTACACCTTC. Residues: CASSLLVAGGAVNYGYTF.